Below, 32 T cell receptor beta chains from the same sample are listed, as sequenced in a study of control samples from healthy donors and cancer patients. The data were produced by immunoSEQ multiplex PCR, yet TCRdb's version contains in-frame clones alone and is incomplete. This table lists around 190,000 clones. The material sequenced was blood. Receptor source: a woman in her 30s in good health.

The CDR3 sequence: CASSPTGTGGDPSYGYTF. CDR3 nucleotide sequence: TGTGCCAGCTCACCAACCGGGACAGGGGGCGATCCGTCCTATGGCTACACCTTC. V is TRBV18 and J is TRBJ1-2; 12 nucleotides agree with TRBD1. The trim removed 2 bases at V and 4 bases at J, leaving 11 bases unmatched. The length of the CDR3 is 18 residues. Germline lookup yields CDR1 KGHSH and CDR2 LQKENI.

This chain connects TRBV5-1 to TRBJ2-7; 8 nucleotides line up with TRBD1. The CDR3 covers 15 residues. Trimming removed 4 bases from V and 0 bases from J; junction bases left unmatched: 6. The germline V gene encodes CDR1 SGHRS and CDR2 YFSETQ. CDR3 sequence: CASSPRTGTSYEQYF. The CDR3 DNA is TGCGCCAGCAGCCCCAGGACAGGGACCTCCTACGAGCAGTACTTC.

In the case of this clone: The same CDR3 is also encoded by other DNA sequences in this sample. The chain has TRBV19 and TRBJ1-2; D may be TRBD1 (6 bases). The CDR3 is made up of 11 amino acids. V shed 5 bases and J shed 8 bases, with 9 bases lying between them. CDR1 and CDR2 from the germline V gene are LNHDA and SQIVND (reference sequence). CDR3 nucleotide sequence: TGTGCCAGTAGTCGTGGGGGCGGCTACACCTTC. It yields the protein CASSRGGGYTF.

The J gene is TRBJ1-2, the V gene TRBV13; D is perhaps TRBD1 (6 bases). From germline, CDR1 is PRHDT and CDR2 FYEKMQ (reference sequence). This CDR3 spans 14 amino acids. V was trimmed by 5 bases and J by 5 bases, leaving 15 bases between them. CDR3 in DNA: TGTGCCAGCAGCCCCCAGACAGGCAGTTATGGCTACACCTTC. Residues: CASSPQTGSYGYTF.

This chain uses TRBV28 with TRBJ2-3; D gene unclear. Trimming cost V 3 bases and J 6 bases, with 13 bases left between them. Germline V CDR1 and CDR2: MDHEN, SYDVKM. The CDR3 totals 14 residues. CDR3 region: CASSFRSMGDTQYF. For the CDR3, the DNA is TGTGCCAGCAGTTTCCGATCAATGGGGGATACGCAGTATTTT.

The V and J genes are TRBV10-3 and TRBJ2-1; tentative D call: TRBD1 (6 bases). The CDR3 consists of 12 residues. CDR1 is ENHRY, CDR2 SYGVKD, per germline. V gave up 6 bases and J gave up 8 bases, with 11 bases separating them. The CDR3 region is CAISPQGDEQFF. The CDR3 nucleotides read TGTGCCATCAGCCCACAGGGCGATGAGCAGTTCTTC.

The rearrangement uses TRBV24-1 and TRBJ2-6, with D possibly matching TRBD1 (5 bases). Germline V CDR1 and CDR2: KGHDR, SFDVKD. Between the trimmed V and J ends, which lost 3 bases and 4 bases, there was a span of 15 bases. CDR3 length: 17 residues. The CDR3 protein is CATSDAKGAYGANVLTF. As DNA, the CDR3 is TGTGCCACCAGTGATGCGAAAGGGGCTTACGGGGCCAACGTCCTGACTTTC.

This chain links TRBV4-1 with TRBJ2-3; D remains unclear. There are 14 residues in the CDR3. Between the trimmed V and J ends, which lost 2 bases and 4 bases, there was a span of 10 bases. Germline CDR1 is MGHRA and CDR2 is YSYEKL. The CDR3 loop is CASSQLWVADTQYF. CDR3 DNA sequence: TGCGCCAGCAGCCAATTATGGGTAGCAGATACGCAGTATTTT.

This rearrangement joins TRBV28 to TRBJ2-6; D tentatively fits TRBD1 or TRBD2 (5 bases each). This CDR3 comprises 16 residues. Germline-derived CDR1 and CDR2 are MDHEN and SYDVKM. Deletions cut 6 bases from V and 0 bases from J, with 12 bases between. The CDR3 region has the DNA TGTGCCAGCAGAAATGGGGGTCTCTCTGGGGCCAACGTCCTGACTTTC. Translation gives CASRNGGLSGANVLTF.

The chain joins TRBV6-4 to TRBJ2-3, with D perhaps matching TRBD2 (7 bases). The CDR3 has 16 amino acids. The germline V gene encodes CDR1 MRHNA and CDR2 SNTAGT. V lost 3 bases to trimming and J lost 2 bases, with 15 bases between them. The CDR3 nucleotides are TGTGCCAGCAGTGAGGGGGGGGACACCTACACAGATACGCAGTATTTT. Amino acid sequence: CASSEGGDTYTDTQYF.

This sequence joins TRBV3-1 (or the pseudogene TRBV3-2) and TRBJ1-1; 10 nucleotides agree with TRBD1. This CDR3 has 16 residues. J lost 4 bases, V lost 3 bases, and 8 bases had no gene match. The V gene's germline CDR1 is LGHDT and CDR2 YNNKEL (reference sequence). The CDR3 spells CASSQTGGAALTEAFF. In DNA, the CDR3 is TGTGCCAGCAGCCAGACAGGGGGCGCGGCTCTCACTGAAGCTTTCTTT.

This chain connects TRBV19 to TRBJ2-1, with D hard to call. CDR1 LNHDA and CDR2 SQIVND come from the germline V gene (reference sequence). The CDR3 runs 15 residues. The V end was cut by 5 bases, the J end by 0 bases, with 11 bases between. The CDR3 spells CASSGLAHSYNEQFF. The CDR3 DNA reads as TGTGCCAGTAGTGGGCTCGCTCACTCCTACAATGAGCAGTTCTTC.

Comment on this clone: The sample has other DNA sequences that encode this CDR3 too. This chain connects TRBV7-3 to TRBJ1-1; TRBD1 might be the D (6 bases). The germline CDR1 and CDR2 sequences are SGHTA and FQGTGA. Between the trimmed V and J ends, which lost 2 bases and 5 bases, there was a span of 12 bases. The CDR3 runs to 14 residues. Here the CDR3 reads CASSLRGARTEAFF. In nucleotides, the CDR3 is TGTGCCAGCAGCTTACGGGGGGCGCGGACTGAAGCTTTCTTT.

J is TRBJ1-3 and V is TRBV19; TRBD1 aligns across 7 bases. CDR3 length: 16 amino acids. V lost 2 bases, J lost 0 bases, and 4 bases stayed unmatched. Germline loops: CDR1 LNHDA, CDR2 SQIVND (reference sequence). CDR3 loop: CASSIQQGSSGNTIYF. The DNA for the CDR3 is TGTGCCAGTAGTATACAACAGGGGAGCTCTGGAAACACCATATATTTT. Full variable domain (outside the CDR3, taken from reference TRBV19 and TRBJ1-3): DGGITQSPKYLFRKEGQNVTLSCEQNLNHDAMYWYRQDPGQGLRLIYYSQIVNDFQKGDIAEGYSVSREKKESFPLTVTSAQKNPTAFYLCASSIQQGSSGNTIYFGEGSWLTVV.

This sequence joins TRBV28 and TRBJ2-2, with TRBD1 matching 10 bases. The V segment lost 6 bases and the J segment 4 bases; nucleotides outside the gene matches: 8. Germline assignment: CDR1 MDHEN and CDR2 SYDVKM. The CDR3 contains 16 residues. The DNA of the CDR3 is TGTGCCAGCAGCCGGGACAGGGGAGAATCCACCGGGGAGCTGTTTTTT. Translated, it gives CASSRDRGESTGELFF.

This sequence joins TRBV28 and TRBJ1-6; the match to TRBD1 covers 8 bases. Trimming cost V 7 bases and J 11 bases; bases outside gene matches: 10. The CDR3 has 14 residues. Germline CDR1 is MDHEN and CDR2 is SYDVKM. CDR3 amino acids: CASTLDRVNPPLHF. The CDR3 nucleotides are TGTGCCAGCACCTTGGACAGGGTAAACCCACCCCTCCACTTT.

The J gene is TRBJ1-6, the V gene TRBV5-4, with D unclear. CDR3 length equals 15 residues. Germline V gives CDR1 SGHNT, CDR2 YYREEE (reference sequence). Trimming removed 0 bases from V and 9 bases from J, with 13 bases in between. The CDR3, as DNA: TGTGCCAGCAGCTTGGCGCCCGATTCAGGTTCACCCCTCCACTTT. Protein product: CASSLAPDSGSPLHF.

The chain is built from TRBV4-1 and TRBJ2-7, with no clear D. The germline V gene encodes CDR1 MGHRA and CDR2 YSYEKL. Trimming took 3 bases from V and 2 from J, leaving 11 bases between them. There are 14 residues in the CDR3. The CDR3 DNA follows: TGCGCCAGCAGCCAGGTGGGCGGAACCTACGAGCAGTACTTC. It yields the protein CASSQVGGTYEQYF.

The chain has TRBV9 and TRBJ1-2; 9 bases are shared with TRBD1. Germline assignment: CDR1 SGDLS and CDR2 YYNGEE. CDR3 length: 16 amino acids. Trimming at V came to 4 bases and at J to 5 bases, leaving 12 bases not matched to a gene. In DNA, the CDR3 is TGTGCCAGCAGCCCCCACTCGGGACAGGGCAATTATGGCTACACCTTC. Translation gives CASSPHSGQGNYGYTF.

The chain has TRBV5-6 and TRBJ1-2; 7 bases are shared with TRBD1. The CDR3 has 13 residues. The V gene's germline CDR1 is SGHDT and CDR2 YYEEEE. Trimming took 5 bases from V and 7 from J; bases not matched to a gene: 8. The CDR3 region is CASRYTGDGGYTF. The DNA of the CDR3 is TGTGCCAGCAGGTATACAGGGGACGGTGGCTACACCTTC.

This chain connects TRBV7-9 to TRBJ1-4; no reliable D call. The CDR3 is 15 amino acids. V was clipped by 0 bases and J by 5 bases, with 10 bases between them. Germline-derived CDR1 and CDR2 are SEHNR and FQNEAQ (reference sequence). The CDR3 bases are TGTGCCAGCAGCTTAGCGGGGTTTAAGAATGAAAAACTGTTTTTT. This gives the protein CASSLAGFKNEKLFF.

The chain combines TRBV2 with TRBJ1-2; 7 bases are shared with TRBD1. With 1 base clipped from V and 4 bases from J, the junction kept 3 bases outside the gene matches. The V gene's germline CDR1 is SNHLY and CDR2 FYNNEI. CDR3 length equals 14 residues. In nucleotides, the CDR3 is TGTGCCAGCAGTGAAGGGGACAGCCTCTATGGCTACACCTTC. This sequence encodes CASSEGDSLYGYTF. The full variable domain, with the rest looked up from reference TRBV2 and TRBJ1-2, is EPEVTQTPSHQVTQMGQEVILRCVPISNHLYFYWYRQILGQKVEFLVSFYNNEISEKSEIFDDQFSVERPDGSNFTLKIRSTKLEDSAMYFCASSEGDSLYGYTFGSGTRLTVV.

The V gene is TRBV12-3 or TRBV12-4, the J gene TRBJ1-2, with D hard to call. With 6 bases removed from V and 4 bases from J, the gap between germline ends came to 9 bases. The CDR3 length is 12 residues. The CDR3 DNA follows: TGTGCCAGCAGCCAAGACTTCTATGGCTACACCTTC. Amino acids: CASSQDFYGYTF.

V and J are TRBV18 and TRBJ1-2; 9 bases fit TRBD1. With 2 bases clipped from V and 4 bases from J, the junction kept 14 bases outside the gene matches. Germline loops: CDR1 KGHSH, CDR2 LQKENI. The CDR3 sequence is 18 residues long. CDR3 bases: TGTGCCAGCTCACCAAAGTCGGGACAGGGCCGTATTATCTATGGCTACACCTTC. Translation gives CASSPKSGQGRIIYGYTF.

The CDR3 DNA follows: TGTGCCAGCAGTGACTCCCCGGACAGGGGAAATGGCTACACCTTC. It codes for CASSDSPDRGNGYTF. J is TRBJ1-2 and V is TRBV6-4; 9 positions agree with TRBD1. J gave up 6 bases and V 0 bases, and 5 bases lay outside the gene matches. Per the germline V gene, CDR1 is MRHNA and CDR2 is SNTAGT. This CDR3 region has 15 residues.

The V and J genes are TRBV7-9 and TRBJ2-7; 12 bases align to TRBD2. V lost 5 bases to trimming and J lost 7 bases; unmatched junction nucleotides: 6. The germline V gene encodes CDR1 SEHNR and CDR2 FQNEAQ (reference sequence). The CDR3 loop spans 14 amino acids. The CDR3 nucleotides read TGTGCCAGCAGCCCCCCGCTAGCGGGGGGGGAGCAGTACTTC. It specifies CASSPPLAGGEQYF.

V usage is TRBV7-6 and J usage is TRBJ2-7; D unclear. The CDR3 has 15 residues. Between the trimmed V and J ends, which lost 4 bases and 2 bases, there was a span of 15 bases. CDR1 and CDR2 from the germline V gene are SGHVS and FNYEAQ. Here the CDR3 reads CASSSPRTDPYEQYF. CDR3 DNA: TGTGCCAGCAGCTCACCGAGGACGGACCCCTACGAGCAGTACTTC. The entire variable domain, with the rest obtained from reference TRBV7-6 and TRBJ2-7, is as follows: GAGVSQSPRYKVTKRGQDVALRCDPISGHVSLYWYRQALGQGPEFLTYFNYEAQQDKSGLPNDRFSAERPEGSISTLTIQRTEQRDSAMYRCASSSPRTDPYEQYFGPGTRLTVT.

The V call is TRBV5-4, the J call TRBJ1-2, with 10 nucleotides matching TRBD1. The germline V gene has CDR1 SGHNT and CDR2 YYREEE (reference sequence). CDR3 size: 14 residues. Trimming at V came to 1 base and at J to 8 bases, leaving 5 bases not matched to a gene. The CDR3 region has the DNA TGTGCCAGCAGCTTGCAAGACAGGGGGCGAGGCTACACCTTC. This codes for CASSLQDRGRGYTF.

The chain is built from TRBV24-1 and TRBJ1-2, with a possible D match to TRBD1 (6 bases). The CDR3 length is 20 residues. Germline V lookup: CDR1 KGHDR, CDR2 SFDVKD. The V and J ends lost 0 bases and 0 bases respectively, with 22 bases between them. The CDR3 bases are TGTGCCACCAGTGATTTGCAAATCGATTTTGGGACAAGACCTAACTATGGCTACACCTTC. Protein product: CATSDLQIDFGTRPNYGYTF.

Written as DNA, the CDR3 is TGTGCCAGCAGTTGGCCGGGACAGGGCACTGAAGCTTTCTTT. Protein sequence: CASSWPGQGTEAFF. The rearrangement joins TRBV28 to TRBJ1-1; 9 positions match TRBD1. The CDR3 consists of 14 residues. Germline CDR1 MDHEN, CDR2 SYDVKM. The junction had 4 bases not matched to a gene; V was cut back by 4 bases and J by 4 bases.

The chain joins TRBV7-9 to TRBJ2-1; 7 bases match TRBD1. This CDR3 is built from 13 residues. In germline, CDR1 is SEHNR, CDR2 FQNEAQ (reference sequence). V lost 1 base, J lost 9 bases, and 3 bases stayed unmatched. The CDR3 region is CASSLEGAGEQFF. CDR3 DNA sequence: TGTGCCAGCAGCTTAGAGGGGGCGGGTGAGCAGTTCTTC.

The V and J genes are TRBV5-1 and TRBJ2-1; 8 bases agree with TRBD1. This CDR3 comprises 14 residues. Germline V CDR1 and CDR2: SGHRS, YFSETQ. The J segment lost 6 bases and the V segment lost 4 bases, leaving 6 bases of the junction unmatched. The CDR3 coding sequence is TGCGCCAGCAGCCAGGGGGCGGGATCCAATGAGCAGTTCTTC. Its translation: CASSQGAGSNEQFF.